This TCR beta chain was identified during a study of CD8+ T cells in alopecia areata (dated by TCRdb to 2016 to 2018). General notes on the study: Treated patients were enrolled in an open-label pilot trial of oral tofacitinib at 5 to 10 mg twice daily for moderate-to-severe alopecia areata. High-throughput TCRbeta sequencing was used to examine T cell clonal expansion in alopecia areata in both the C3H/HeJ mouse model and human patients. In treated patients, disease severity was measured using the SALT score, which gives the percentage of scalp surface area affected. Patients stayed on tofacitinib for 6 to 18 months and then had 6 months of follow-up off drug so that delayed response and recurrence could be assessed. On the human side, TCRbeta sequencing was run on scalp tissue and on sorted CD4+ and CD8+ peripheral blood T cells from healthy controls and from alopecia areata patients with either patchy or totalis/universalis disease. Scalp clonality was compared across normal scalp (n=4), patchy alopecia areata scalp (n=8), and alopecia totalis/universalis scalp (n=8). TCRbeta CDR3 regions were amplified by immunoSEQ multiplex PCR with 35 Vbeta forward and 13 Jbeta reverse primers. Tofacitinib-treated patients had biopsies at baseline and at 4 and 24 weeks of treatment, with a later scalp biopsy in several patients. The RNA source kit depended on sample type: the PAXgene miRNA kit for fixed scalp, the miRNeasy kit for PBMCs, and the RNeasy kit for mouse skin.

Paper-wide results and their limitations: Unlike mouse skin, where gammadelta T cells dominate, normal human skin contains resident alphabeta T cells that get sequenced too, which complicates analysis of the scalp TCR repertoire. Many expanded lesional clones were found to persist in scalp and blood during tofacitinib treatment, and relapse after treatment cessation may be partly explained by this persistence. Shared TCR sequences between patients were less evident than in mice, which may be partly attributable to HLA diversity in the patient population. Because the treated cohort was small and included a single nonresponder, larger studies are needed to assess links between baseline CD8+ expansion and response. Tofacitinib significantly decreased scalp clonality and the number of expanded CD8+ clones among the top 100 scalp clones. Compared with normal scalp, lesional scalp, particularly in alopecia totalis/universalis, had higher clonality and more expanded CD8+ clones, which suggests antigenic drive.

With respect to this clone: Its specific antigen is unknown. No qualities accompany the bases; no much larger clone lies one base away.

The treatment or condition label for this specimen denotes: oral pan-JAK inhibitor, 5-10 mg twice daily. Lesional scalp punch biopsies and peripheral blood were collected from alopecia areata patients. PBMCs were isolated by density centrifugation and stained for CD3, CD4 and CD8, and CD4+ and CD8+ T cells were sorted on a FACSAria. The germline V gene yields MDHEN for CDR1 and SYDVKM for CDR2. Deletion took 7 bases off V and 4 bases off J, with a span of 8 bases between the germline ends. The CDR3 has 12 amino acids, counting the end cysteine and phenylalanine. Only the CDR3 part of the read is kept: 36 bases, read in frame from the first base. The protocol used for the library was the immunoSEQ multiplex PCR assay. RNA was extracted from all samples and reverse transcribed into cDNA, which served as template for TCR sequencing. SuperScript III was used for first-strand cDNA synthesis, primed with a 2:1 mix of oligo-dT and random hexamers. A synthetic immune receptor repertoire was used to assess amplification bias, and residual bias was removed computationally. The study's own analysis went as follows. Raw reads were preprocessed to remove errors, and CDR3 was defined according to IMGT conventions as the region from the conserved cysteine to phenylalanine. Clonality was calculated as 1 minus Shannon entropy normalized by log2 of the number of productive unique TCRs. Scalp TCRbeta sequences were cross-referenced with sorted blood CD4 and CD8 repertoires so that the CD4 or CD8 identity of scalp clones could be inferred. Entries here come from immuneACCESS through TCRdb and include only in-frame sequences with V and J called. Some clones fail to appear in such tables; in the studies checked, an unresolved V gene covers under half of the shortfall, and the cause of the remainder is unknown. V and J calls plus clone size are reproduced from that table; the DNA served to infer D and trimming. The table for this sample lists some 190,000 clones; about three fifths of them were counted only once. Of the sample, roughly 1.3% is held by the ten largest clones.

This clonotype was sampled from a human donor with alopecia areata. Sample: CD4+ T cells sorted from blood, taken between weeks 47 and 50, from a patient treated with tofacitinib. The chain couples TRBV28 to TRBJ2-1; the D gene is unclear. The CDR3 in this case is CASTGTYNEQFF. The sequenced DNA is TGTGCCAGCACCGGAACTTACAATGAGCAGTTCTTC.